This T cell receptor (beta chain) is from a study of blood T cell repertoires in COVID-19. For the study at large: Some COVID-19 samples were acute and others convalescent; all came from the United States, Italy and Spain. The analysed material was cDNA or gDNA that came from T cells, B-cell-depleted T cells, or PBMCs.

From germline, CDR1 is MRHNA and CDR2 SNTAGT. CDR3 length equals 15 residues. Germline trimming cut 6 bases from V and 6 bases from J; bases unmatched to any gene: 5. As processed by the authors: Amplification of reference gene primers was used by the study to estimate nucleated cell counts. Using immunoSEQ multiplex PCR, the repertoire was profiled, and TCRdb retains in-frame clones only, with some absent. D and trimming come from the DNA, and the V and J calls and clone size come from that table. The sample lists 50,000 to 70,000 clones; 84% were seen once. This clone appeared a few times. This CDR3 is also generated by other DNA sequences in the sample.

The TCR comes from a woman aged 55-69 years with acute or convalescent COVID-19. This chain joins TRBV6-4 and TRBJ2-1, with TRBD2 matching 13 bases. The sequenced material came from peripheral blood. The CDR3 nucleotides read TGTGCCAGCAGCCTCACTAGCGGGGGGGCCAATGAGCAGTTCTTC. Translating gives CASSLTSGGANEQFF.